A selection of T cell receptor beta chains follows, all from one sample in a study of T cells in Graves' hyperthyroidism and ophthalmopathy. TCRdb reprocessed the multiplex PCR reads via MiXCR and lists one record per CDR3 protein. The table records 500,000 to 750,000 distinct CDR3 sequences, roughly 46% of them present only once. Sequences were obtained from peripheral blood or thyroid tissue (not recorded which). Source of these receptors: a young woman with Graves' hyperthyroidism. The CDR3 runs from the conserved cysteine through the conserved F or W. A D gene is named only where the DNA matches it firmly. Clone size appears in some rows only: once, few, many, or a class for an expanded clone.

TRBV12-3/TRBV12-4	-	-	TRBJ2-6	TGTGCCAGCAGCCCCGGTATCTCTGGGGCCAACGTCCTGACTTTC	CASSPGISGANVLTF
TRBV20-1	-	TRBD2	TRBJ2-7	TGCAGTGCTAGTGTAGCGGGATACGAGCAGTACTTC	CSASVAGYEQYF
TRBV4-1	many	-	TRBJ2-5	TGCGCCAGCAGCCAAGCTCGCACCGGGACCCAGTACTTC	CASSQARTGTQYF
TRBV15	many	-	TRBJ2-7	TGTGCCACCAGCAGAGATTTTGGGACATCGTACTTC	CATSRDFGTSYF
TRBV7-9	-	TRBD1	TRBJ2-1	TGTGCCAGCAGTTATTGGGGACAGGGTCCTTACAATGAGCAGTTCTTC	CASSYWGQGPYNEQFF
TRBV10-3	-	TRBD2	TRBJ2-7	TGTGCCATCAGTGCGGGGGGGAACGAGCAGTACTTC	CAISAGGNEQYF
TRBV7-8	many	-	TRBJ1-5	TGTGCCAGCACCGGGGGGGGGCCCCAGCATTTT	CASTGGGPQHF
TRBV5-5	-	TRBD2	TRBJ2-5	TGTGCCAGCAGCCCCATGGGGAGCGGGGGCATCCAAGAGACCCAGTACTTC	CASSPMGSGGIQETQYF
TRBV11-2	many	-	TRBJ1-1	TGTGCCAGCAGCACCGTTGGGGCGAACACTGAAGCTTTCTTT	CASSTVGANTEAFF
TRBV27	-	-	TRBJ2-7	TGTGCCAGCAGTTCCTTGGACGGGAGAGAGCAGTACTTC	CASSSLDGREQYF
TRBV12-3/TRBV12-4	-	-	TRBJ2-2	TGTGCCAGCAGTTTAGGGTTGGGACTCGGGGAGCTGTTTTTT	CASSLGLGLGELFF
TRBV29-1	once	-	TRBJ1-2	TGCAGCGTTGAAGATCGGGGCAGTCCTGGCTCTAACTATGGCTACACCTTC	CSVEDRGSPGSNYGYTF
TRBV9	-	-	TRBJ2-7	TGTGCCAGCAGCGGAGACAGGGAGGTAATGGTCTACGAGCAGTACTTC	CASSGDREVMVYEQYF
TRBV12-5	-	-	TRBJ2-7	TGTGCTAGTGGCCTACGGGAATTCCCCTACGAGCAGTACTTC	CASGLREFPYEQYF
TRBV11-3	many	TRBD1	TRBJ2-5	TGTGCCAGCAGCTTTAGCTCGGGACAGGGCAAGGGGCAGAGGACCCAGTACTTC	CASSFSSGQGKGQRTQYF
TRBV7-2	-	-	TRBJ1-5	TGTGCCAGCAGCCTACCAGGAGGGACTTCGGGCAACCAGCCCCAGCATTTT	CASSLPGGTSGNQPQHF
TRBV4-1	many	TRBD1	TRBJ1-5	TGCGCCAGCAGCCAACCGGACAGGGGGCGCGATCAGCCCCAGCATTTT	CASSQPDRGRDQPQHF
TRBV15	-	-	TRBJ1-2	TGTGCCACCAGCAGACCTACGACAGGATTTGATGGCTACACCTTC	CATSRPTTGFDGYTF
TRBV6-5	many	-	TRBJ1-5	TGTGCCAGCAGTTACGGGCAGGGGCATCAGCCCCAGCATTTT	CASSYGQGHQPQHF
TRBV19	-	TRBD1	TRBJ2-5	TGTGCCAGTAGTACAGGGGGCTGGGAGACCCAGTACTTC	CASSTGGWETQYF
TRBV29-1	-	-	TRBJ1-1	TGCAGCGTTGAAAGCGGGAGGTTGGCTTTCTTT	CSVESGRLAFF
TRBV7-9	-	-	TRBJ2-2	TGTGCCAGCAGCCAAGCTTCTGAAGCGGCGAACACCGGGGAGCTGTTTTTT	CASSQASEAANTGELFF
TRBV9	few	-	TRBJ2-5	TGTGCCAGCAGCGTAGAGAGGTCACTTTATCCAACCCAAGAGACCCAGTACTTC	CASSVERSLYPTQETQYF
TRBV29-1	-	-	TRBJ1-2	TGCAGCCTGACCTCTATCCAGAGTAACTATGGCTACACCTTC	CSLTSIQSNYGYTF
TRBV7-9	-	-	TRBJ1-1	TGTGCCAGCAGCCGGGCCGCCGACACTGAAGCTTTCTTT	CASSRAADTEAFF
TRBV15	once	-	TRBJ1-5	TGTGCCACCAGCAGAGGGACAGTATGCAATCAGCCCCAGCATTTT	CATSRGTVCNQPQHF
TRBV29-1	-	-	TRBJ2-7	TGCAGCGTTGCCCAGGGACTTATGAACACCGGGGAGCTGTACTTC	CSVAQGLMNTGELYF
TRBV7-2	-	-	TRBJ2-1	TGTGCCAGCAGCTTATCTCCTATGGGGGATGAGCAGTTCTTC	CASSLSPMGDEQFF
TRBV29-1	-	-	TRBJ2-7	TGCAGCCAAGTGGACGGGAGTTCCTACGAGCAGTACTTC	CSQVDGSSYEQYF
TRBV10-3	many	-	TRBJ1-1	TGTGCCATCAGTGATTCCGGGCCACAGGACACTGAAGCTTTCTTT	CAISDSGPQDTEAFF
TRBV5-1	many	TRBD1	TRBJ2-7	TGCGCCAGCAGCTTGCTGGACAGGGCCCCCACCTACGAGCAGTACTTC	CASSLLDRAPTYEQYF
TRBV7-8	many	TRBD2	TRBJ2-7	TGTGCCAGCAGCTTAGGGTCTAGCGGGAGTCCCTACGAGCAGTACTTC	CASSLGSSGSPYEQYF
TRBV7-3	few	-	TRBJ1-1	TGTGCCAGCAGCTTTTCTGGGGGGGAGGAAGCTTTCTTT	CASSFSGGEEAFF
TRBV5-8	few	-	TRBJ2-3	TGCGCCAGCAGCTTGAGCACTACCGTGTTGGATACGCAGTATTTT	CASSLSTTVLDTQYF
TRBV28	many	-	TRBJ1-1	TGTGCCAGCAGCCCTAATCCCGACACTGAAGCTTTCTTT	CASSPNPDTEAFF
TRBV30	few	TRBD1	TRBJ2-7	TGTGCCTGGGATCCGGGACAGGGGACCTACGAGCAGTACTTC	CAWDPGQGTYEQYF
TRBV10-3	few	TRBD2	TRBJ2-7	TGTGCCATCAGTGGTACTAGCGGGAGGGCCGGGGCTAAAGAGCAGTACTTC	CAISGTSGRAGAKEQYF
TRBV15	-	-	TRBJ2-1	TGTGCCACCAGCAGAGGGGCGGGGTACAATGAGCAGTTCTTC	CATSRGAGYNEQFF
TRBV19	-	TRBD1	TRBJ1-6	TGTGCCAGTAGTACAGGGACAGAAAATTCACCCCTCCACTTT	CASSTGTENSPLHF
TRBV7-2	-	-	TRBJ1-1	TGTGCCAGCAGCTTATCGCTGGGGAGGGCCACTGAAGCTTTCTTT	CASSLSLGRATEAFF
TRBV25-1	many	-	TRBJ2-3	TGTGCCAGCAGTGAATTGAGGGATACGCAGTATTTT	CASSELRDTQYF
TRBV29-1	-	TRBD2	TRBJ2-7	TGCAGCGTTGAAGGGGGACTAGCGGGAGGGCCTTCCTACGAGCAGTACTTC	CSVEGGLAGGPSYEQYF
TRBV18	-	TRBD1	TRBJ1-1	TGTGCCAGCTCACCAAGGATGACAGGGACGAACACTGAAGCTTTCTTT	CASSPRMTGTNTEAFF
TRBV5-1	-	-	TRBJ2-1	TGCGCCAGCAGCTTGGGGGCAGGCTCCTACAATGAGCAGTTCTTC	CASSLGAGSYNEQFF
TRBV5-8	many	TRBD2	TRBJ2-7	TGTGCCAGCAGCTTTGGCGGGAGGGCCTCCTACGAGCAGTACTTC	CASSFGGRASYEQYF
TRBV7-9	many	-	TRBJ2-6	TGTGCCAGCAGCTCCCCCCGGGACGGGAGCTCTGGGGCCAACGTCCTGACTTTC	CASSSPRDGSSGANVLTF
TRBV5-1	-	-	TRBJ1-4	TGTGCCAGCAGCGCTGGGGGGGCAAGGAAAAAACTGTTTTTT	CASSAGGARKKLFF
TRBV11-1	few	-	TRBJ1-1	TGTGCCAGCAGCTTAGACGGGGGGCTCGGGAACACTGAAGCTTTCTTT	CASSLDGGLGNTEAFF
TRBV6-4	few	-	TRBJ2-2	TGTGCCAGCAGTGACTGGAGGACCGGGGAGCTGTTTTTT	CASSDWRTGELFF
TRBV27	many	-	TRBJ1-5	TGTGCCAGCAGTTTATCGGGAGGGACGGGAGGGCCCCAGCATTTT	CASSLSGGTGGPQHF
TRBV7-3	-	-	TRBJ1-4	TGTGCCAGAATAGGGTTTGGTGAAAAACTGTTTTTT	CARIGFGEKLFF
TRBV5-1	-	-	TRBJ1-2	TGCGCCAGCAGCTCGGACCAAGCTAACTATGGCTACACCTTC	CASSSDQANYGYTF
TRBV5-5	-	-	TRBJ1-1	TGTGCCAGCAGCTTAGCGCTAACGGGGAACACTGAAGCTTTCTTT	CASSLALTGNTEAFF
TRBV20-1	many	TRBD2	TRBJ2-7	TGCAGTGCTAGATCGACTAGCGGGATCTCCTACGAGCAGTACTTC	CSARSTSGISYEQYF
TRBV24-1	many	TRBD1	TRBJ2-7	TGTGCCACCAGTGATTCCGGGACAGGGGGCCCCGAGCAGTACTTC	CATSDSGTGGPEQYF
TRBV24-1	few	-	TRBJ2-1	TGTGCCACCAGTGATTTATGGGAGGGGGGTGAGCAGTTCTTC	CATSDLWEGGEQFF
TRBV2	-	-	TRBJ1-2	TGTGCCAGCAGTGAACCAACAGGCTACACCTTC	CASSEPTGYTF
TRBV7-3	-	TRBD2	TRBJ2-7	TGTGCCAGCAGCGAAAAGGGACTAGCGGGAGGGCCTAACGAGCAGTACTTC	CASSEKGLAGGPNEQYF